The rows below give T cell receptor beta chains drawn from one sample of a study of blood T cells in healthy people across ages. TCRdb reprocessed the 5' RACE reads with MiXCR, giving one entry per CDR3 protein. The data contain about 830,000 distinct CDR3 sequences, 62% of them singletons. Sequencing used blood. Receptors were obtained from a man under 40 in good health. Each CDR3 is given without its conserved first and last residue. Clone size, where shown, is once, few, many, or a class for clones that have expanded.

CDR3	V	J	size
ASIETNTGELF	TRBV6-5	TRBJ2-2	few
ASSQDLTYEQY	TRBV4-3	TRBJ2-7	.
AISDGRGGHLEETQY	TRBV10-3	TRBJ2-5	.
ASSQNPQGVPDTQY	TRBV4-2	TRBJ2-3	few
ASSLGRGGETEAF	TRBV27	TRBJ1-1	once
SVMRVRGRDLNTEAF	TRBV29-1	TRBJ1-1	few
SGPDGSINTDTQY	TRBV20-1	TRBJ2-3	.
SATSALFSEQF	TRBV20-1	TRBJ2-1	.
VSSLGRRSDTQY	TRBV5-1	TRBJ2-3	once
ATSDPSGRGTSLYNEQF	TRBV24-1	TRBJ2-1	.
ASSGGGGSIDEQF	TRBV9	TRBJ2-1	.
ASQKEGNQPQH	TRBV2	TRBJ1-5	.
ASSLSSPSGGTDTQY	TRBV7-3	TRBJ2-3	.
GMSRGVDFNEQF	TRBV29-1	TRBJ2-1	few
SARDTLGDEGYT	TRBV20-1	TRBJ1-2	once
ASSAQVGAYEQY	TRBV7-9	TRBJ2-7	.
AIRDTTFLPQH	TRBV6-2/TRBV6-3	TRBJ1-5	.
AISDGKIVQQETQY	TRBV10-3	TRBJ2-5	few
ASSDYSGVNEQF	TRBV25-1	TRBJ2-1	.
ASSLDRGHIQY	TRBV27	TRBJ2-4	few
ASSAGPAGEQF	TRBV9	TRBJ2-1	few
ASSLSKALSYNEQF	TRBV5-5	TRBJ2-1	.
ASSPEGISPLH	TRBV5-1	TRBJ1-6	.
ATNRVAVTTGELF	TRBV7-7	TRBJ2-2	.
ASSLGFGSEQF	TRBV4-3	TRBJ2-1	.
ASGGGGETDTQY	TRBV7-2	TRBJ2-3	once
ASRPGHLYGYT	TRBV2	TRBJ1-2	.
ASSLGRPPYEQY	TRBV7-2	TRBJ2-7	.
SARGIAGNSYNEQF	TRBV20-1	TRBJ2-1	once
ASSPAGNSYEQS	TRBV9	TRBJ2-7	once